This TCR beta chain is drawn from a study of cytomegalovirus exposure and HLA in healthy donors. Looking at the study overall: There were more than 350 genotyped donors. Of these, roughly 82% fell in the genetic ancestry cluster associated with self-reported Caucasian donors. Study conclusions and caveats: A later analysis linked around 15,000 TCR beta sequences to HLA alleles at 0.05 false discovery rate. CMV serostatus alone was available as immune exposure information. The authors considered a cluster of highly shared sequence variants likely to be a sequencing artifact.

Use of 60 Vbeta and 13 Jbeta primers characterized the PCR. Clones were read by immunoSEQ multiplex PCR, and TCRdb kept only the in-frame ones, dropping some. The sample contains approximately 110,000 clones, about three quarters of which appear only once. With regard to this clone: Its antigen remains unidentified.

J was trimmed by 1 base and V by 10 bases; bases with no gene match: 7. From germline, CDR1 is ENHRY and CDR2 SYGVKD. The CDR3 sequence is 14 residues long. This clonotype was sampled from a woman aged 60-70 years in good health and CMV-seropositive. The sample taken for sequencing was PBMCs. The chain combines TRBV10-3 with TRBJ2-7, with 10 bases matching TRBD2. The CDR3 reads CATSLAGVSYEQYF. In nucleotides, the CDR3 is TGTGCCACTTCTCTAGCGGGAGTATCCTACGAGCAGTACTTC.